This T cell receptor (beta chain) was identified during a study of HIV-infected patients and healthy controls. Trimming cost V 6 bases and J 0 bases, with 9 bases left between them. This CDR3 region has 14 residues. In germline, CDR1 is SEHNR, CDR2 FQNEAQ (reference sequence). Judged by abundance, this clonotype is medium-sized (0.01 to 0.1%). cDNA was made from about 480 ng RNA using alpha and beta constant primers. Alpha and beta chain libraries were made separately by chain-specific third strand synthesis with multiplexing indices. TCRdb passed the 5' RACE reads through MiXCR, listing each CDR3 protein once. The repertoire has 7,500 or so distinct CDR3 sequences, around 8.6% of them found once; the top ten carry approximately 10%. No cell fractionation was done, so the repertoire covers all unsorted peripheral blood T cells.

The receptor's source is an adult with HIV infection. Sequencing was performed on blood, taken before antiretroviral therapy. The chain employs TRBV7-9 and TRBJ1-3; D ambiguous. CDR3 in DNA: TGTGCCAGCAGAAGGGATTCCTCTGGAAACACCATATATTTT. This codes for CASRRDSSGNTIYF.